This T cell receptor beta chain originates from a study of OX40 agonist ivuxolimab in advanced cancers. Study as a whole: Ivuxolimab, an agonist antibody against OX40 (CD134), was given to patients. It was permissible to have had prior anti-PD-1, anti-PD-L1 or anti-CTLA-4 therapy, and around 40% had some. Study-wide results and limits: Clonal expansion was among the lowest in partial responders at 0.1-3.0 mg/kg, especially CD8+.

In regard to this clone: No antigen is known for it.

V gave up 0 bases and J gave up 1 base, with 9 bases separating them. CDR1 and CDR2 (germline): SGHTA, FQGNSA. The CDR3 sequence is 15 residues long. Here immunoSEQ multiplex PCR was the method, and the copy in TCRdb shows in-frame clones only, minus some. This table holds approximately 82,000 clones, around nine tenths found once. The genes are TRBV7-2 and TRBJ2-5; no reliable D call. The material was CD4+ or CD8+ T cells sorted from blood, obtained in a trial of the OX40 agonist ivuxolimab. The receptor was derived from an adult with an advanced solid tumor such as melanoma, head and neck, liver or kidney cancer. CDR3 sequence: CASSLAYTTQETQYF. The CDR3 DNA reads TGTGCCAGCAGCTTAGCGTACACCACCCAAGAGACCCAGTACTTC.